Shown below are 15 T cell receptor beta chains from a single sample sequenced in a study of OX40 agonist ivuxolimab in advanced cancers. Clones were sequenced by immunoSEQ multiplex PCR, and TCRdb holds only the in-frame ones, with some missing. The data contain about 69,000 clones, roughly 80% of them singletons. The sequencing here drew on CD4+ or CD8+ T cells sorted from blood, taken in a trial of the OX40 agonist ivuxolimab. All receptors come from an adult with an advanced solid tumor such as melanoma, head and neck, liver or kidney cancer.

The V and J genes are TRBV30 and TRBJ1-5, with unresolved D. The V end lost 3 bases, the J end lost 9 bases, and 12 bases lay between the germline ends. Per germline, CDR1 GTSNPN and CDR2 SVGIG (reference sequence). The CDR3 consists of 12 residues. The CDR3 DNA reads as TGTGCCTGGAGCAGAACGACGGGGCCCCAGCATTTT. Translated, it gives CAWSRTTGPQHF.

The rearrangement joins TRBV5-1 to TRBJ1-1; D gene ambiguous. Germline CDR1 SGHRS, CDR2 YFSETQ. The CDR3 runs 15 residues. The V and J ends lost 0 bases and 1 base respectively, with 10 bases between them. The CDR3 region is CASSLVSPENTEAFF. The CDR3 bases are TGCGCCAGCAGCTTGGTCTCCCCAGAGAACACTGAAGCTTTCTTT. The whole variable domain, filled in from reference TRBV5-1 and TRBJ1-1, reads KAGVTQTPRYLIKTRGQQVTLSCSPISGHRSVSWYQQTPGQGLQFLFEYFSETQRNKGNFPGRFSGRQFSNSRSEMNVSTLELGDSALYLCASSLVSPENTEAFFGQGTRLTVV.

In nucleotides, the CDR3 is TGTGCCAGCACCGAGAGGGCGGGAGGCTCCCAAGAGACCCAGTACTTC. This sequence encodes CASTERAGGSQETQYF. The V and J genes are TRBV2 and TRBJ2-5; TRBD2 matches 8 bases. Germline values: CDR1 SNHLY, CDR2 FYNNEI. This CDR3 is built from 16 residues. Trimming at V came to 7 bases and at J to 1 base, leaving 11 bases not matched to a gene.

The rearrangement links TRBV2 to TRBJ2-5; no reliable D call. CDR1 is SNHLY and CDR2 is FYNNEI in the germline V gene. The CDR3 spans 16 residues. Trimming removed 7 bases from V and 0 bases from J, with 18 bases in between. The CDR3 spells CASTKEGRRYQETQYF. CDR3 in DNA: TGTGCCAGCACGAAAGAAGGACGCAGGTACCAAGAGACCCAGTACTTC.

This chain uses TRBV11-3 with TRBJ2-7; TRBD2 matches 11 bases. The germline V gene encodes CDR1 SGHNT and CDR2 YENEEA. CDR3 size: 14 residues. V was pared by 5 bases and J by 2 bases, with 2 bases of the junction left unmatched. CDR3 loop: CASSLAGGTYEQYF. CDR3 nucleotide sequence: TGTGCCAGCAGCCTAGCGGGGGGCACCTACGAGCAGTACTTC.

The chain employs TRBV5-1 and TRBJ2-1; TRBD2 agrees at 11 bases. V was clipped by 2 bases and J by 4 bases; unmatched bases: 2. Germline lookup yields CDR1 SGHRS and CDR2 YFSETQ. The CDR3 runs 15 residues. DNA for the CDR3: TGCGCCAGCAGCTTTCGACTAGCGGGGTACAATGAGCAGTTCTTC. It is translated as CASSFRLAGYNEQFF.

In DNA form, the CDR3 reads TGCGCCAGCAGCAACAGCTACGAGCAGTACTTC. The encoded protein is CASSNSYEQYF. The chain has TRBV5-1 and TRBJ2-7; no reliable D call. The CDR3 length is 11 residues. Deletions cut 4 bases from V and 3 bases from J, with 5 bases between. Germline V CDR1 and CDR2: SGHRS, YFSETQ.

The chain joins TRBV28 to TRBJ2-7; tentatively, D is TRBD1 or TRBD2 (5 bases each). Germline V gives CDR1 MDHEN, CDR2 SYDVKM. The V end was cut by 7 bases, the J end by 4 bases, with 23 bases between. The CDR3 loop spans 16 amino acids. Here the CDR3 DNA reads TGTGCCAGCACCTCCCCTTTCGAGGGGAGTCGATACGAGCAGTACTTC. Protein sequence: CASTSPFEGSRYEQYF.

The DNA of the CDR3 is TGCGCCAGCAGCAGAGGTACGGCAGTCCCCTACGAGCAGTACTTC. The encoded protein is CASSRGTAVPYEQYF. The rearrangement links TRBV4-1 to TRBJ2-7; D is unresolved. V was cut by 5 bases and J by 2 bases, with 16 bases left in between. CDR1 is MGHRA, CDR2 YSYEKL, per germline. The CDR3 length is 15 residues.

The rearrangement joins TRBV9 to TRBJ2-2; 7 positions agree with TRBD1. The V segment lost 2 bases and the J segment 6 bases; nucleotides outside the gene matches: 4. CDR1 is SGDLS, CDR2 YYNGEE, per germline. This CDR3 has 14 amino acids. CDR3 region: CASSVGQVPGELFF. In DNA, the CDR3 is TGTGCCAGCAGCGTCGGACAGGTTCCCGGGGAGCTGTTTTTT.

V and J are TRBV7-9 and TRBJ1-6; D unclear. CDR1 is SEHNR, CDR2 FQNEAQ, per germline (reference sequence). The CDR3 runs to 11 residues. V lost 4 bases to trimming and J lost 8 bases, with 3 bases between them. The CDR3 loop reads CASSSDSPLHF. CDR3 DNA sequence: TGTGCCAGCAGCTCGGATTCACCCCTCCACTTT.

This chain joins TRBV6-4 and TRBJ1-2; possibly TRBD1 for D (5 bases). Germline V gene lookup returns CDR1 MRHNA and CDR2 SNTAGT. V lost 5 bases and J 8 bases, leaving 24 bases between the germline ends. The CDR3 is made up of 16 amino acids. This CDR3 is CASSPGLPRATGGYTF. The CDR3 nucleotides read TGTGCCAGCAGTCCGGGACTGCCAAGGGCAACTGGAGGCTACACCTTC.

The J gene is TRBJ1-3, the V gene TRBV7-2; D not certain. Trimming cost V 1 base and J 9 bases, with 4 bases left between them. Germline V gene lookup returns CDR1 SGHTA and CDR2 FQGNSA. There are 11 residues in the CDR3. As DNA, the CDR3 is TGTGCCAGCAGCTTAGGTGGCACCATATATTTT. The encoded protein is CASSLGGTIYF.

This clone was observed once. The chain is built from TRBV9 and TRBJ2-1; D gene uncertain. Per the germline V gene, CDR1 is SGDLS and CDR2 is YYNGEE. CDR3 length equals 17 residues. V dropped 0 bases and J dropped 0 bases, with 13 bases sitting between them. This chain's CDR3 is CASSVAPPGGSYNEQFF. The CDR3 nucleotides read TGTGCCAGCAGCGTAGCTCCTCCGGGTGGCTCCTACAATGAGCAGTTCTTC.

This clone was seen once. V and J are TRBV19 and TRBJ1-1; tentatively, D is TRBD1 (6 bases). Germline V gene data show CDR1 as LNHDA and CDR2 as SQIVND (reference sequence). This CDR3 has 16 residues. Between the trimmed V and J ends, which lost 5 bases and 11 bases, there was a span of 27 bases. Here the CDR3 reads CASSVTGYGSGKAAFF. The CDR3 DNA is TGTGCCAGTAGTGTAACAGGGTACGGAAGCGGAAAAGCGGCTTTCTTT.